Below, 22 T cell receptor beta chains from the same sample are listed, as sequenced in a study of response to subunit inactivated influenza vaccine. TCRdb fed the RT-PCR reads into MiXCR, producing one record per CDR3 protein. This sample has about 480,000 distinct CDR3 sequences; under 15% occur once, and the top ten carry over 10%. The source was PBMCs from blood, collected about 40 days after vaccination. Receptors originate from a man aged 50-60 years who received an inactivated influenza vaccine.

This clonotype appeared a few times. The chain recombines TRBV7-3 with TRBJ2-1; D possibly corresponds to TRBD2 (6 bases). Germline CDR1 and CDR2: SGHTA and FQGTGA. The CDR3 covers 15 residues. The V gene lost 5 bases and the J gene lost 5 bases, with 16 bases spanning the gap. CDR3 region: CASSPPGTVNNEQFF. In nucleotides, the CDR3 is TGTGCCAGCAGCCCCCCCGGGACTGTTAACAATGAGCAGTTCTTC.

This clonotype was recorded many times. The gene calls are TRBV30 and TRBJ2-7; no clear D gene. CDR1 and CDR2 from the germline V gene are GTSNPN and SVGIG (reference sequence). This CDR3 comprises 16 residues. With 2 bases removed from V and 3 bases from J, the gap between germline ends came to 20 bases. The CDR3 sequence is CAWSSGLSLPVYEQYF. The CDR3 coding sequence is TGTGCCTGGAGTTCAGGTCTTTCTCTACCCGTCTACGAGCAGTACTTC.

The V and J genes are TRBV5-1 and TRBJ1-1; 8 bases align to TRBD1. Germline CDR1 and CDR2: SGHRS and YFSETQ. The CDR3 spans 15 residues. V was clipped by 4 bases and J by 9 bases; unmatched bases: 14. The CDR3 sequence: CASSPGAGGEGKAFF. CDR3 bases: TGCGCCAGCAGCCCGGGCGCAGGGGGCGAGGGTAAAGCTTTCTTT.

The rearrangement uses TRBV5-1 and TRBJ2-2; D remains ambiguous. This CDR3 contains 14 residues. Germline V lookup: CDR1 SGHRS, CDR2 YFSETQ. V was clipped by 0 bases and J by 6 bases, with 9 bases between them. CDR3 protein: CASSLGTVPGELFF. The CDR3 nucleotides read TGCGCCAGCAGCTTGGGTACAGTCCCCGGGGAGCTGTTTTTT. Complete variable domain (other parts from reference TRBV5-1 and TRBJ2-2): KAGVTQTPRYLIKTRGQQVTLSCSPISGHRSVSWYQQTPGQGLQFLFEYFSETQRNKGNFPGRFSGRQFSNSRSEMNVSTLELGDSALYLCASSLGTVPGELFFGEGSRLTVL.

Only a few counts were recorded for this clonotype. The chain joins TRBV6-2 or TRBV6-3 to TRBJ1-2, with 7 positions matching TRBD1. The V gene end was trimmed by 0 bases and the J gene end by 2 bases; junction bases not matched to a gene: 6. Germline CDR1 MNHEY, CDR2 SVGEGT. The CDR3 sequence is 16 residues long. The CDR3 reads CASSYSSGGYNYGYTF. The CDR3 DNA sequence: TGTGCCAGCAGTTACTCGTCAGGGGGTTACAACTATGGCTACACCTTC.

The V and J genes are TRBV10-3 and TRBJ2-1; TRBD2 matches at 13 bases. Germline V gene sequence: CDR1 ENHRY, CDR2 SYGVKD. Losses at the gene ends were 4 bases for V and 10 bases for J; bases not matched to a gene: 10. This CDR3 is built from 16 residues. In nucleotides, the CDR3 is TGTGCCATCAGTGGTTCCGGGACTAGCGGGAAGGACGAGCAGTTCTTC. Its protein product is CAISGSGTSGKDEQFF.

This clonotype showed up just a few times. The CDR3 reads CASSQSASGDEQYF. CDR3 coding DNA: TGCGCCAGCAGCCAAAGTGCATCGGGGGACGAGCAGTACTTC. The V call is TRBV4-3, the J call TRBJ2-7; possibly TRBD2 for D (6 bases). The length of the CDR3 is 14 residues. V dropped 2 bases and J dropped 5 bases, with 13 bases sitting between them. Looked up from germline, CDR1 is LGHNA and CDR2 is YSLEER.

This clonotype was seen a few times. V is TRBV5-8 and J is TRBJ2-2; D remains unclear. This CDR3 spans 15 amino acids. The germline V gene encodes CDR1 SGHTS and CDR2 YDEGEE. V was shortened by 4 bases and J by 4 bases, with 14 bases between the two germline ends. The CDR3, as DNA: TGTGCCAGCAGCGTTGGAGTCGGATTCACCGGGGAGCTGTTTTTT. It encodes CASSVGVGFTGELFF. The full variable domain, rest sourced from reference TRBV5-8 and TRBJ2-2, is EAGVTQSPTHLIKTRGQQATLRCSPISGHTSVYWYQQALGLGLQFLLWYDEGEERNRGNFPPRFSGRQFPNYSSELNVNALELEDSALYLCASSVGVGFTGELFFGEGSRLTVL.

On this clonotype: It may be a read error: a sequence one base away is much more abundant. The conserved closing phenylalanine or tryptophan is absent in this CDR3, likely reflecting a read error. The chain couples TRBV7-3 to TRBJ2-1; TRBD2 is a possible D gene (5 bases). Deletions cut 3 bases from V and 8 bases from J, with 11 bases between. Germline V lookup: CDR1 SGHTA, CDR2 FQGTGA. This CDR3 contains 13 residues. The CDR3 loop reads CASSFITSHEQFL. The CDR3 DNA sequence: TGTGCCAGCAGCTTTATCACTAGTCATGAGCAGTTCTTA.

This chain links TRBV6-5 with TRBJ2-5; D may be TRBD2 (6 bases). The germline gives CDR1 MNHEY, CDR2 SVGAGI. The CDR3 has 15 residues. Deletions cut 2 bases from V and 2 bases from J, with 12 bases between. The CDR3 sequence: CASSYAGLLQETQYF. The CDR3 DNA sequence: TGTGCCAGCAGTTACGCGGGACTGCTGCAAGAGACCCAGTACTTC.

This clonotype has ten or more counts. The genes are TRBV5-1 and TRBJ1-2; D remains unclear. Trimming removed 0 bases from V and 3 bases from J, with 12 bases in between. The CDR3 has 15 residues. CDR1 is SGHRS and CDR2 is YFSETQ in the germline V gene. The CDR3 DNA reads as TGCGCCAGCAGCTTGGTTGCGGGTAGCCACTATGGCTACACCTTC. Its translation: CASSLVAGSHYGYTF.

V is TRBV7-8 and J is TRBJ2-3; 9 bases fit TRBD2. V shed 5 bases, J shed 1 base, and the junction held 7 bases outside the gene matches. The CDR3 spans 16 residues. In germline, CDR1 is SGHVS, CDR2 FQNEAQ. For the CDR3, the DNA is TGTGCCAGCAGCCCTCACGCTAGCGGGGGCACAGATACGCAGTATTTT. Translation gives CASSPHASGGTDTQYF.

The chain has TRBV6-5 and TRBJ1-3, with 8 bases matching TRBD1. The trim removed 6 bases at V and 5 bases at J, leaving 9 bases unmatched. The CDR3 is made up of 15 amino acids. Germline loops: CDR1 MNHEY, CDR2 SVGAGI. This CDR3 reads CASSYDRGRRNTIYF. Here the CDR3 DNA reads TGTGCCAGCAGCTACGACAGGGGAAGGAGAAACACCATATATTTT.

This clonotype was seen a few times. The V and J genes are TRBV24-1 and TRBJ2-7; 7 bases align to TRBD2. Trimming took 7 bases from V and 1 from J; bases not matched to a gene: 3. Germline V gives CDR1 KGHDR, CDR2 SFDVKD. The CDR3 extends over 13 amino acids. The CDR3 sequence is CATRDGGSYEQYF. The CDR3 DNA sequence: TGTGCCACCAGGGACGGGGGGTCCTACGAGCAGTACTTC.

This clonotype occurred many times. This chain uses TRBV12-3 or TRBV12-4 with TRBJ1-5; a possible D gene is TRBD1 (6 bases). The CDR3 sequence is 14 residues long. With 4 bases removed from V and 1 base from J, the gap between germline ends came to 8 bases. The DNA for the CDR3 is TGTGCCAGCAGTTACGGACAGAGCAATCAGCCCCAGCATTTT. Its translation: CASSYGQSNQPQHF.

The CDR3 region is CASSSPGLAGQSSYNEQFF. DNA of the CDR3: TGCGCCAGCAGTTCCCCGGGACTAGCGGGGCAGAGCTCCTACAATGAGCAGTTCTTC. This rearrangement joins TRBV5-1 to TRBJ2-1; TRBD2 matches at 13 bases. After removal of 5 bases from V and 0 bases from J, the junction contained 11 bases not matched to a gene. Germline CDR1 reads SGHRS; CDR2 reads YFSETQ. The CDR3 is 19 amino acids.

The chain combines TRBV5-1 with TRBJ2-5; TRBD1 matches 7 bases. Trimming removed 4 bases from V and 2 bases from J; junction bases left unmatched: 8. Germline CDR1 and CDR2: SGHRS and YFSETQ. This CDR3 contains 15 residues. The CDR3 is CASSPGTATQETQYF. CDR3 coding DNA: TGCGCCAGCAGCCCCGGGACAGCGACACAAGAGACCCAGTACTTC.

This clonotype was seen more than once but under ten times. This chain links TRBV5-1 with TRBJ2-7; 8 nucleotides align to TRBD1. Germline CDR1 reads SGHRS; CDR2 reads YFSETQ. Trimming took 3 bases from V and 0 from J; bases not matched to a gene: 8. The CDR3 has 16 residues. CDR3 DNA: TGCGCCAGCAGCTCTGGAGGGACAGGACCCTCCTACGAGCAGTACTTC. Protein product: CASSSGGTGPSYEQYF.

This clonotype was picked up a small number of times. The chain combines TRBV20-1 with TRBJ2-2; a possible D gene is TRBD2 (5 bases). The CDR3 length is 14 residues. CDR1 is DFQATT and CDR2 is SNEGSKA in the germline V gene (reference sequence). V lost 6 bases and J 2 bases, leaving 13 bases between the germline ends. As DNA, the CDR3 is TGCAGTGCGTCCGGGAACAGAAACACCGGGGAGCTGTTTTTT. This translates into CSASGNRNTGELFF.

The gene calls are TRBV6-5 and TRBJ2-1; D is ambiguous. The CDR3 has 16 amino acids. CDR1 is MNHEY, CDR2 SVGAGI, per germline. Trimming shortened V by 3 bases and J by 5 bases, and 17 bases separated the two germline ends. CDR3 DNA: TGTGCCAGCAGTTATACCCTCACCGGGTGGGACAATGAGCAGTTCTTC. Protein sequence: CASSYTLTGWDNEQFF.

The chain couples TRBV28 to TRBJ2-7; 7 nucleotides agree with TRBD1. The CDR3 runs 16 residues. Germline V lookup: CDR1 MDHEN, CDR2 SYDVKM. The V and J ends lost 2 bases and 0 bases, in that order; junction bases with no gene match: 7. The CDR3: CASSLPGQARSYEQYF. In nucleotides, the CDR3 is TGTGCCAGCAGTTTACCTGGACAGGCGCGCTCCTACGAGCAGTACTTC.

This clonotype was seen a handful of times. CDR3 in DNA: TGTGCCACCAGCAGAGAGATAGGGAACACTGAAGCTTTCTTT. Amino acids: CATSREIGNTEAFF. The V gene is TRBV15, the J gene TRBJ1-1; D call uncertain. With 0 bases removed from V and 1 base from J, the gap between germline ends came to 6 bases. Germline CDR1 is LNHNV and CDR2 is YYDKDF (reference sequence). The CDR3 is 14 residues long.